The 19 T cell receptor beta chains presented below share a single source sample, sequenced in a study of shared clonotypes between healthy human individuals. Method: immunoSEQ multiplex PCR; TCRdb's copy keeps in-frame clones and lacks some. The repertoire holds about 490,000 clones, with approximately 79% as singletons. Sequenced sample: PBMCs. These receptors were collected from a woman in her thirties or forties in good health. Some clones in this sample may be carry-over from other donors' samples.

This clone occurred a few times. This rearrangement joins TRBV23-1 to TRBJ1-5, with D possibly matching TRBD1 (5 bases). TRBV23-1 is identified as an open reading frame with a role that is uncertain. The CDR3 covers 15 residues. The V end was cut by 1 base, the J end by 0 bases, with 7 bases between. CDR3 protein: CASSQLGLSNQPQHF. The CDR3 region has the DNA TGCGCCAGCAGTCAATTGGGGCTTAGCAATCAGCCCCAGCATTTT.

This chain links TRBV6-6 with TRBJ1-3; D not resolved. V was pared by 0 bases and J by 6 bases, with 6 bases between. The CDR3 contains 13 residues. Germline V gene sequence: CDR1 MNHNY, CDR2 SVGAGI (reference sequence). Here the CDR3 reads CASSYSITNTIYF. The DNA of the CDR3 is TGTGCCAGCAGTTACTCGATCACAAACACCATATATTTT.

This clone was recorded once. The CDR3 spells CASSSLAGGDNEQFF. The CDR3 coding sequence is TGCGCCAGCAGCTCACTAGCGGGAGGGGACAATGAGCAGTTCTTC. The chain recombines TRBV5-1 with TRBJ2-1; 13 positions agree with TRBD2. The trim removed 3 bases at V and 5 bases at J, leaving 2 bases unmatched. Germline CDR1 and CDR2: SGHRS and YFSETQ. This CDR3 contains 15 residues.

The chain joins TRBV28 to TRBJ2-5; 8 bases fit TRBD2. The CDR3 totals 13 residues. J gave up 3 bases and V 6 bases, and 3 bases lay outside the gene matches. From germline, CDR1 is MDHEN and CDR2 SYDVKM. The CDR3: CASRSTSEETQYF. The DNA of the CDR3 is TGTGCCAGCAGGTCGACTAGCGAAGAGACCCAGTACTTC.

The CDR3, as DNA: TGTGCCAGCAGTCTTCCTCGTGGTAGCGGGGGCTACAATGAGCAGTTCTTC. As protein: CASSLPRGSGGYNEQFF. The V gene is TRBV28, the J gene TRBJ2-1, with 9 bases that match TRBD2. V was clipped by 5 bases and J by 3 bases; unmatched bases: 11. This CDR3 comprises 17 residues. Germline CDR1 and CDR2: MDHEN and SYDVKM. The full variable domain, in which reference TRBV28 and TRBJ2-1 provide the parts outside the CDR3, is DVKVTQSSRYLVKRTGEKVFLECVQDMDHENMFWYRQDPGLGLRLIYFSYDVKMKEKGDIPEGYSVSREKKERFSLILESASTNQTSMYLCASSLPRGSGGYNEQFFGPGTRLTVL.

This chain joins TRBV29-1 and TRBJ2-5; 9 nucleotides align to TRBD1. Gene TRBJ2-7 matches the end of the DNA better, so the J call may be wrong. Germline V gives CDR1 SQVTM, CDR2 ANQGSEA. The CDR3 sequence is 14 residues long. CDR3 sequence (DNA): TGCAGCGTCGCGGACAGGGGACTCTCCTACGAGCAGTACTTC. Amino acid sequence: CSVADRGLSYEQYF.

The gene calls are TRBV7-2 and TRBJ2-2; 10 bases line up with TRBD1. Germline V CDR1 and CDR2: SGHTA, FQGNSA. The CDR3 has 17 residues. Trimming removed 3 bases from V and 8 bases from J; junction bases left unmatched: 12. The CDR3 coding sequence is TGTGCCAGCAGCTTCGAGTTCAGACAGGGGGCTGGTGGGGAGCTGTTTTTT. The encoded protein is CASSFEFRQGAGGELFF.

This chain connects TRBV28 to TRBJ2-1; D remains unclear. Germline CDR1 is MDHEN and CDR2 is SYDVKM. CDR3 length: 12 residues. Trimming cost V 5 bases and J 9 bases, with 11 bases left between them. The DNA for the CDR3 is TGTGCCAGCAGTCGGGTATTAGGTGAGCAGTTCTTC. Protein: CASSRVLGEQFF.

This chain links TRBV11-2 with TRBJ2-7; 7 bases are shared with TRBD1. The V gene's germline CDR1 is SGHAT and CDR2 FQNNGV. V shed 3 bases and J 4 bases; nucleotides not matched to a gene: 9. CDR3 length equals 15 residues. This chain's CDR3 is CASSFTGDQTYEQYF. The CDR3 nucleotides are TGTGCCAGCAGCTTTACAGGGGACCAGACGTACGAGCAGTACTTC.

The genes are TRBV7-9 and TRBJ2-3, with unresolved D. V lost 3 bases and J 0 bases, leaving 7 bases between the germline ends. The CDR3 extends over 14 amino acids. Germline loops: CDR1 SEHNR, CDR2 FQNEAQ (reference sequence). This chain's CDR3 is CASSFEGSTDTQYF. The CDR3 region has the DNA TGTGCCAGCAGCTTTGAAGGGAGCACAGATACGCAGTATTTT. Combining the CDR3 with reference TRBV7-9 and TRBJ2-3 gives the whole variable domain DTGVSQNPRHKITKRGQNVTFRCDPISEHNRLYWYRQTLGQGPEFLTYFQNEAQLEKSRLLSDRFSAERPKGSFSTLEIQRTEQGDSAMYLCASSFEGSTDTQYFGPGTRLTVL.

The CDR3 reads CASSPPGQGANGYTF. DNA for the CDR3: TGTGCCAGCTCACCACCAGGTCAGGGGGCCAATGGCTACACCTTC. The chain carries TRBV18 and TRBJ1-2, with 8 positions matching TRBD1. This CDR3 spans 15 amino acids. Germline V gene data show CDR1 as KGHSH and CDR2 as LQKENI. V was pared by 0 bases and J by 6 bases, with 6 bases of the junction left unmatched. The entire variable domain, with the rest obtained from reference TRBV18 and TRBJ1-2, is as follows: NAGVMQNPRHLVRRRGQEARLRCSPMKGHSHVYWYRQLPEEGLKFMVYLQKENIIDESGMPKERFSAEFPKEGPSILRIQQVVRGDSAAYFCASSPPGQGANGYTFGSGTRLTVV.

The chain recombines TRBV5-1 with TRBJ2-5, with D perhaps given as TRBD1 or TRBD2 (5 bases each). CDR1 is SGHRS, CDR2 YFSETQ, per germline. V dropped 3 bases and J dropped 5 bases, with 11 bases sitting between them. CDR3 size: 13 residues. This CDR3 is CASSSGTLETQYF. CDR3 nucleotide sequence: TGCGCCAGCAGCTCCGGGACGCTGGAGACCCAGTACTTC.

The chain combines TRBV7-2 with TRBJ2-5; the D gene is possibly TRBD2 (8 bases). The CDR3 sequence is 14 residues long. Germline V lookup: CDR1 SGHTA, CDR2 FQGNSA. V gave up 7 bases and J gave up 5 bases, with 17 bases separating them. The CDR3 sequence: CASTSGSGGETQYF. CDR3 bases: TGTGCCAGCACTAGCGGGTCAGGGGGGGAGACCCAGTACTTC.

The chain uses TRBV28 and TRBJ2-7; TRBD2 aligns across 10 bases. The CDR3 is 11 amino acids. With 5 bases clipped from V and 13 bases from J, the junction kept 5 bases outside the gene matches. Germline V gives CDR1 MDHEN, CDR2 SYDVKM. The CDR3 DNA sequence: TGTGCCAGCAGTGCCGGGACTAGCGTTTACTTC. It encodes CASSAGTSVYF.

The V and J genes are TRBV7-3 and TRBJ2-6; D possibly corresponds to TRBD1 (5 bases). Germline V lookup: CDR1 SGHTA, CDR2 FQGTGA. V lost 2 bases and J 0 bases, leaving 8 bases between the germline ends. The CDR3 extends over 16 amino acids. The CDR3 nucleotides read TGTGCCAGCAGCTTATACAGGAACTCTGGGGCCAACGTCCTGACTTTC. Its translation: CASSLYRNSGANVLTF.

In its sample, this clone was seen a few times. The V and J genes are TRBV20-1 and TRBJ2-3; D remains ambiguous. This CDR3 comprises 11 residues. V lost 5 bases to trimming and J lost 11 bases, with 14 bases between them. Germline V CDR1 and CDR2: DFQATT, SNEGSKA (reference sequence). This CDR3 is CSAGVAVGQYF. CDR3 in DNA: TGCAGTGCTGGCGTTGCCGTAGGGCAGTATTTT.

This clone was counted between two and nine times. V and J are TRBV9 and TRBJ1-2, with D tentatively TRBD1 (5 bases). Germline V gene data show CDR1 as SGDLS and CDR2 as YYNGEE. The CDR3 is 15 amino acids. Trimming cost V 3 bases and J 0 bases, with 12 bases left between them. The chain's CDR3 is CASSEPGRPNYGYTF. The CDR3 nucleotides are TGTGCCAGCAGCGAACCGGGACGACCTAACTATGGCTACACCTTC.

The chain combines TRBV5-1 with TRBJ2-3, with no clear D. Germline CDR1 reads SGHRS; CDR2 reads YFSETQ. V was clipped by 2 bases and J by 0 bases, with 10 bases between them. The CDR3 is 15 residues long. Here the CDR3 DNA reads TGCGCCAGCAGCTTAAGTGATACTAGCACAGATACGCAGTATTTT. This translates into CASSLSDTSTDTQYF.

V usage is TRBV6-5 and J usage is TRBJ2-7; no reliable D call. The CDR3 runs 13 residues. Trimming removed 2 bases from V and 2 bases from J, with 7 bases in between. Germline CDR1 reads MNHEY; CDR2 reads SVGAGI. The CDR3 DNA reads TGTGCCAGCAGTTACGGCCAGACCTACGAGCAGTACTTC. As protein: CASSYGQTYEQYF.